This record looks at one T cell receptor (beta chain) sequence and its context. As yet, its antigen is unknown. V gave up 3 bases and J gave up 7 bases; unmatched junction bases: 5. The CDR3 length is 14 residues. Per germline, CDR1 MNHEY and CDR2 SMNVEV (reference sequence). The record originates from a study of cytomegalovirus exposure and HLA in healthy donors. Overall study: From 150 million to 200 million T cells, an earlier analysis saw 120 million or so unique TCR beta sequences.

Primers for the PCR totalled 60 Vbeta and 13 Jbeta. TCRdb's table, derived via immunoSEQ multiplex PCR, lists solely in-frame clones and lacks some. Of 200,000 to 250,000 clones listed, 79% are singletons. Findings and caveats of the study: The study found most TCR sequences rare, yet found some public TCRs in many donors. Compared with the roughly 700-donor mean, an Asian-associated ancestry cluster reportedly had fewer N-insertions, according to a later analysis.

Sequencing was performed on PBMCs. This TCR was recovered from a man aged 45-60 years in good health and CMV-seronegative. The chain is built from TRBV27 and TRBJ2-2; 7 nucleotides match TRBD2. The CDR3 nucleotides read TGTGCCAGCAGTTTTGGGGGGGGAAGCGGGGAGCTGTTTTTT. It yields the protein CASSFGGGSGELFF.